The 9 T cell receptor beta chains below all came from one sample that was sequenced in a study of beta chain features in type 1 diabetes. Reverse transcription of all isolated RNA meant that expressed TCRB transcripts were sequenced. The assay was immunoSEQ multiplex PCR, and TCRdb's table has in-frame clones only and misses some. This sample has fewer than 650,000 clones; about a sixth occur once, and the top ten carry around 0.1%. Sequenced material: naive CD4+ T cells from blood. These receptors originate from a young man in good health.

With respect to this clone: Compared with germline, one end of the junction differs, possibly owing to a read error. CDR3 sequence (DNA): TGCGCCAGCAGCTTCCGCGCGCAGGGGGCCACAGATACGCAGTATTTT. It is translated as CASSFRAQGATDTQYF. The gene calls are TRBV7-2 and TRBJ2-3, with 8 bases that match TRBD1. This CDR3 region has 16 residues. The germline V gene has CDR1 SGHTA and CDR2 FQGNSA.

This chain connects TRBV27 to TRBJ2-3; 8 positions agree with TRBD1. This CDR3 is 16 amino acids long. Trimming cost V 3 bases and J 2 bases; bases outside gene matches: 7. CDR1 and CDR2 from the germline V gene are MNHEY and SMNVEV (reference sequence). This CDR3 reads CASSFLGQGFTDTQYF. In DNA, the CDR3 is TGTGCCAGCAGTTTCCTTGGACAGGGCTTCACAGATACGCAGTATTTT.

V usage is TRBV11-2 and J usage is TRBJ1-4, with D unclear. The germline V gene encodes CDR1 SGHAT and CDR2 FQNNGV. V was shortened by 1 base and J by 8 bases, with 11 bases between the two germline ends. There are 14 residues in the CDR3. The DNA for the CDR3 is TGTGCCAGCAGCTTAGGGTCCAGGCTAGAAAAACTGTTTTTT. Translated: CASSLGSRLEKLFF.

This clone was counted only a few times. V is TRBV23-1 and J is TRBJ2-6; TRBD1 agrees at 8 bases. TRBV23-1 has ORF status, its function being uncertain. J was trimmed by 0 bases and V by 0 bases; bases with no gene match: 7. The CDR3 runs to 19 residues. CDR3 region: CASSQSRQGFYSGANVLTF. As DNA, the CDR3 is TGCGCCAGCAGTCAATCACGACAGGGGTTCTACTCTGGGGCCAACGTCCTGACTTTC.

Turning to this clone: The same CDR3 is also encoded by other DNA sequences in this sample. The chain has TRBV20-1 and TRBJ2-7, with unresolved D. Trimming removed 0 bases from V and 4 bases from J, with 4 bases in between. There are 11 residues in the CDR3. Germline CDR1 is DFQATT and CDR2 is SNEGSKA (reference sequence). CDR3: CSARESYEQYF. In DNA form, the CDR3 reads TGCAGTGCTAGAGAGTCATACGAGCAGTACTTC.

This clone was seen a few times. The CDR3 reads CASSHGQGAGQPQHF. The CDR3 nucleotides are TGTGCCAGCTCTCACGGACAGGGGGCCGGTCAGCCCCAGCATTTT. The rearrangement links TRBV4-2 to TRBJ1-5; 11 positions agree with TRBD1. With V trimmed by 8 bases and J by 6 bases, 9 bases remained unmatched. CDR1 LGHNA and CDR2 YNFKEQ come from the germline V gene. The CDR3 is 15 amino acids.

With respect to this clone: The sample contains more than one DNA sequence encoding this CDR3. The V call is TRBV9, the J call TRBJ2-3; no clear D gene. The V end was cut by 0 bases, the J end by 1 base, with 6 bases between. CDR3 length: 14 amino acids. Germline V CDR1 and CDR2: SGDLS, YYNGEE. CDR3 sequence: CASSVVGGTDTQYF. The CDR3 bases are TGTGCCAGCAGCGTAGTAGGTGGCACAGATACGCAGTATTTT.

The chain has TRBV7-2 and TRBJ2-1; D might be TRBD2 (6 bases). V gave up 5 bases and J gave up 9 bases, with 11 bases separating them. From germline, CDR1 is SGHTA and CDR2 FQGNSA. CDR3 length equals 12 residues. The chain's CDR3 is CASSRGEAEQFF. The CDR3 bases are TGTGCCAGCAGCCGAGGGGAGGCTGAGCAGTTCTTC.

This CDR3 is CASTTGAGELFF. DNA for the CDR3: TGTGCCAGCACCACGGGGGCCGGGGAGCTGTTTTTT. The genes are TRBV7-2 and TRBJ2-2; tentatively, D is TRBD2 (6 bases). The CDR3 sequence is 12 residues long. Trimming stripped 7 bases from V and 6 bases from J, with 9 bases between. CDR1 SGHTA and CDR2 FQGNSA come from the germline V gene.